A single T cell receptor beta chain is shown here with its context. This CDR3 contains 17 residues. The V end lost 2 bases, the J end lost 1 base, and 14 bases lay between the germline ends. Germline V gives CDR1 WNHNN, CDR2 SYGVQD (reference sequence). The data originate from a study of blood T cell repertoires in COVID-19. Participant-given clinical history determined each cohort assignment. Sequencing was performed with immunoSEQ multiplex PCR; in TCRdb, only in-frame clones are kept and a portion is missing. The sample contains 150,000 to 250,000 clones, about nine tenths of which appear only once.

This chain uses TRBV10-1 with TRBJ1-4, with a possible D match to TRBD1 (6 bases). Specimen: PBMCs or T cells enriched from blood (not recorded which). This clonotype was obtained from a woman younger than 45 who had recovered from COVID-19. CDR3: CASSETGQRETNEKLFF. The CDR3 region has the DNA TGCGCCAGCAGTGAGACAGGACAGCGGGAAACTAATGAAAAACTGTTTTTT.